This T cell receptor beta chain was obtained from a study of blood T cell repertoires in COVID-19. Study-wide background: There were acute and convalescent COVID-19 samples, and they came from the United States, Italy and Spain. Sample material is recorded as cDNA or gDNA derived from T cells, B-cell-depleted T cells, or PBMCs.

V dropped 0 bases and J dropped 2 bases, with 10 bases sitting between them. The length of the CDR3 is 15 residues. The V gene's germline CDR1 is LGHDT and CDR2 YNNKEL (reference sequence). Enrolled through a virtual design, the participants were between 18 and 89 years of age and came from about two dozen US areas. The repertoire was sequenced with immunoSEQ multiplex PCR; TCRdb's copy has only in-frame clones and lacks some. The data contain 200,000 to 300,000 clones, around 89% of them seen just once; the ten biggest clones take up approximately 4.2%. This sequence joins TRBV3-1 (or the pseudogene TRBV3-2) and TRBJ1-1; D remains unclear. Sequencing used PBMCs or T cells enriched from blood (not recorded which). This clonotype was sampled from a woman younger than 45 who had recovered from COVID-19. In DNA form, the CDR3 reads TGTGCCAGCAGCCAAGATCCCGGGATAAACACTGAAGCTTTCTTT. Translated: CASSQDPGINTEAFF.